These 21 T cell receptor beta chains were sequenced from one sample in a study of blood T cells in healthy people across ages. A second about 6 to 12 cycle PCR used barcoded and J-beta primers. Each CDR3 protein is one row after TCRdb ran MiXCR on the 5' RACE reads. The table has hundreds of thousands of distinct CDR3 sequences, roughly 43% seen once; the top ten hold about 32%. Sequencing was performed on blood. The receptors shown here come from a man older than 75 in good health.

The chain uses TRBV18 and TRBJ2-1; the match to TRBD2 covers 7 bases. The tail of the sequence fits TRBJ2-7 better, so the J call may be wrong. Per germline, CDR1 KGHSH and CDR2 LQKENI. The CDR3 is 17 residues long. This CDR3 reads CASSLNRRGSSYNEQYF. CDR3 DNA sequence: TGTGCCAGCTCACTCAACCGACGCGGGAGTTCCTACAATGAGCAGTACTTC.

The gene calls are TRBV7-3 and TRBJ2-7, with 8 bases lining up with TRBD2. The CDR3 length is 15 residues. With V trimmed by 5 bases and J by 7 bases, 13 bases remained unmatched. Per germline, CDR1 SGHTA and CDR2 FQGTGA. DNA for the CDR3: TGTGCCAGCAGCAACCAGCGGGGGCTGTACAATGAGCAGTACTTC. Protein product: CASSNQRGLYNEQYF.

The chain combines TRBV6-1 with TRBJ1-6; D uncertain. V dropped 6 bases and J dropped 7 bases, with 22 bases sitting between them. CDR1 and CDR2 from the germline V gene are MNHNS and SASEGT. This CDR3 region has 17 residues. CDR3 nucleotide sequence: TGTGCCAGCAGCCGCGACACCGGGCTCACGGGAAATTCACCCCTCCACTTT. This sequence encodes CASSRDTGLTGNSPLHF.

The chain recombines TRBV18 with TRBJ2-7, with D possibly matching TRBD1 (5 bases). V was clipped by 2 bases and J by 4 bases, with 15 bases between them. Germline V gene data show CDR1 as KGHSH and CDR2 as LQKENI. The CDR3 runs 15 residues. The CDR3 here is CASSPEVAGKYEQYF. The CDR3 nucleotides are TGTGCCAGCTCACCAGAAGTCGCAGGGAAATACGAGCAGTACTTC.

The CDR3 loop is CASTSNRGTTTRQYF. The DNA for the CDR3 is TGTGCCAGCACTTCCAATCGGGGGACCACCACCCGGCAGTACTTC. The chain uses TRBV6-1 and TRBJ2-5, with D maybe TRBD2 (6 bases). Germline V gives CDR1 MNHNS, CDR2 SASEGT. CDR3 length equals 15 residues. Deletions cut 7 bases from V and 11 bases from J, with 26 bases between.

This clonotype showed up just a few times. This chain uses TRBV12-3 or TRBV12-4 with TRBJ2-1; D possibly corresponds to TRBD2 (6 bases). The V end lost 2 bases, the J end lost 10 bases, and 9 bases lay between the germline ends. CDR3 length: 12 residues. CDR3 coding DNA: TGTGCCAGCAGTTTAACGGAGGGGGAGCAGTTCTTC. It is translated as CASSLTEGEQFF.

This clonotype was seen only once. V is TRBV4-3 and J is TRBJ1-1; D gene uncertain. This CDR3 spans 12 amino acids. Trimming took off 1 base at V and 6 bases at J, with 6 bases between the two ends. Germline CDR1 is LGHNA and CDR2 is YSLEER. The CDR3 region is CASSQVRSEAFF. The CDR3 nucleotides read TGCGCCAGCAGCCAAGTTAGGTCTGAAGCTTTCTTT.

Points on this clonotype: With a much larger clone just one base away, this may be a read error. The chain has TRBV13 and TRBJ2-7; D is perhaps TRBD1 (6 bases). Per germline, CDR1 PRHDT and CDR2 FYEKMQ (reference sequence). The ends were cut back, 1 base at V and 3 bases at J, with 16 bases in the middle. This CDR3 is 16 amino acids long. CDR3 residues: CASSLERQATDYEQYF. CDR3 nucleotides: TGTGCCAGCAGCTTAGAGAGACAGGCGACGGACTACGAGCAGTACTTC.

Turning to this clonotype: Just one base apart from a much larger clone, this may be a read error. This sequence joins TRBV6-5 and TRBJ1-6, with TRBD1 matching over 9 bases. The CDR3 extends over 16 amino acids. Germline V gene lookup returns CDR1 MNHEY and CDR2 SVGAGI. The CDR3 sequence is CACSSKQGARNSPLHF. CDR3 nucleotide sequence: TGTGCCTGCAGTTCTAAACAGGGGGCGCGTAATTCACCCCTCCACTTT.

This clonotype was recorded a few times. This may arise from a read error, as a much more abundant clone is one base away. This chain uses TRBV5-4 with TRBJ2-6; D gene unclear. The CDR3 is made up of 14 amino acids. Trimming took off 2 bases at V and 0 bases at J, with 3 bases between the two ends. Germline CDR1 SGHNT, CDR2 YYREEE (reference sequence). CDR3 loop: CASSFDSGANVLTF. Written as DNA, the CDR3 is TGTGCCAGCAGCTTCGACTCTGGGGCCAACGTCCTGACTTTC.

The chain joins TRBV7-2 to TRBJ2-2; 13 bases line up with TRBD2. The CDR3 totals 18 residues. Trimming removed 4 bases from V and 4 bases from J; junction bases left unmatched: 9. The germline V gene encodes CDR1 SGHTA and CDR2 FQGNSA. This CDR3 is CASSSQPLAGGRTGELFF. Here the CDR3 DNA reads TGTGCCAGCAGCTCGCAACCACTAGCGGGGGGGCGCACCGGGGAGCTGTTTTTT. Variable domain in full (rest from reference TRBV7-2 and TRBJ2-2): GAGVSQSPSNKVTEKGKDVELRCDPISGHTALYWYRQSLGQGLEFLIYFQGNSAPDKSGLPSDRFSAERTGGSVSTLTIQRTQQEDSAVYLCASSSQPLAGGRTGELFFGEGSRLTVL.

The V call is TRBV11-2, the J call TRBJ2-7; the match to TRBD1 covers 7 bases. The trim removed 3 bases at V and 4 bases at J, leaving 9 bases unmatched. The CDR3 consists of 15 residues. Germline V gives CDR1 SGHAT, CDR2 FQNNGV. Written as DNA, the CDR3 is TGTGCCAGCAGCTTGTGGGACAGCCTTCCTTACGAGCAGTACTTC. Translating gives CASSLWDSLPYEQYF.

The chain employs TRBV24-1 and TRBJ2-5; the match to TRBD1 covers 8 bases. The ends lost 4 bases at V and 2 bases at J; junction bases unmatched: 5. CDR3 length equals 15 residues. Germline CDR1 reads KGHDR; CDR2 reads SFDVKD. CDR3 in DNA: TGTGCCACCAGTGAGGCCGGGACAGGACAAGAGACCCAGTACTTC. It codes for CATSEAGTGQETQYF.

This clonotype was found many times. The rearrangement joins TRBV29-1 to TRBJ2-5, with 8 bases that match TRBD2. The V gene end was trimmed by 4 bases and the J gene end by 1 base; junction bases not matched to a gene: 8. The CDR3 length is 15 residues. Germline V gene lookup returns CDR1 SQVTM and CDR2 ANQGSEA. In DNA, the CDR3 is TGCAGCGTTGGTAGCGCGGGAGGAGCCCAAGAGACCCAGTACTTC. Residues: CSVGSAGGAQETQYF.

Only a few counts were recorded for this clonotype. This sequence joins TRBV6-2 or TRBV6-3 and TRBJ2-1; a possible D gene is TRBD2 (6 bases). Germline CDR1 MNHEY, CDR2 SVGEGT. The germline V and J ends were trimmed by 1 base and 4 bases, with 14 bases remaining between them. CDR3 length: 16 residues. In DNA form, the CDR3 reads TGTGCCAGCAGTTACTGGTCTGGGAGCGGGTACAATGAGCAGTTCTTC. It specifies CASSYWSGSGYNEQFF.

This sequence joins TRBV7-2 and TRBJ2-1; 7 bases are a match to TRBD2. The CDR3 has 18 residues. V shed 5 bases and J 0 bases; nucleotides not matched to a gene: 13. Germline loops: CDR1 SGHTA, CDR2 FQGNSA. Written as DNA, the CDR3 is TGTGCCAGCAGCCCCGGGGCTAGCGGAGCCCTCTCCTACAATGAGCAGTTCTTC. The encoded protein is CASSPGASGALSYNEQFF.

This clonotype has only a few counts. Written as DNA, the CDR3 is TGTGCCAGCAGGGAAACCCGACAGGGGCACACTGAAGCTTTCTTT. Translation: CASRETRQGHTEAFF. V and J are TRBV27 and TRBJ1-1, with 8 bases fitting TRBD1. The CDR3 is 15 amino acids. V shed 6 bases, J shed 3 bases, and the junction held 9 bases outside the gene matches. Per the germline V gene, CDR1 is MNHEY and CDR2 is SMNVEV (reference sequence).

The V call is TRBV3-1, the J call TRBJ2-3; D is tentatively TRBD1 or TRBD2 (5 bases each). Germline V gene lookup returns CDR1 LGHDT and CDR2 YNNKEL (reference sequence). The CDR3 runs 16 residues. V lost 5 bases and J 2 bases, leaving 17 bases between the germline ends. The CDR3 region has the DNA TGTGCCAGCAGCTCAAGCCCGGGGCAGTCCACAGATACGCAGTATTTT. Encoded protein: CASSSSPGQSTDTQYF.

This chain connects TRBV20-1 to TRBJ2-7, with D possibly being TRBD1 (6 bases). This CDR3 is built from 13 residues. Germline CDR1 is DFQATT and CDR2 is SNEGSKA (reference sequence). Trimming removed 4 bases at V and 3 bases at J, with 13 bases between. DNA of the CDR3: TGCAGTGCTATCAGGGGACCTAACTACGAGCAGTACTTC. This codes for CSAIRGPNYEQYF.

The chain carries TRBV7-8 and TRBJ2-1; 12 bases fit TRBD2. The CDR3 has 19 amino acids. Per germline, CDR1 SGHVS and CDR2 FQNEAQ. V lost 5 bases and J lost 0; bases outside the gene matches: 11. The CDR3 loop is CASSDRVASGGASYNEQFF. The CDR3 nucleotides read TGTGCCAGCAGCGACCGGGTGGCTAGCGGGGGGGCCTCCTACAATGAGCAGTTCTTC.

The rearrangement joins TRBV9 to TRBJ2-1; 11 bases line up with TRBD2. The DNA end is more similar to TRBJ2-7, so the J call may be wrong. Germline CDR1 reads SGDLS; CDR2 reads YYNGEE. The CDR3 is 17 amino acids. The CDR3 sequence is CASSVAATSGMINEQYF. In nucleotides, the CDR3 is TGTGCCAGCAGCGTAGCTGCGACTAGCGGGATGATCAATGAGCAGTACTTC.